This T cell receptor beta chain was sequenced for a study of regulatory T cells in long-lasting Graves disease. Construction of the TCR beta libraries employed iRepertoire HTBI primers in conjunction with Arm-PCR of CDR3 regions. TCRdb re-analysed the multiplex PCR reads in MiXCR, keeping a single row per CDR3 protein. The sample shows roughly 450,000 distinct CDR3 sequences, less than 25% of them seen only once. Regarding time point: persistent/refractory GD, antithyroid drugs over 5 years with positive TRAb. PBMC-derived RNA was used for the TCR library. Trimming left V 0 bases short and J 2 bases short, with 18 bases between. The CDR3 has 18 amino acids. Germline lookup yields CDR1 LGHNT and CDR2 FRNRAP.

The TCR sequence derives from a female donor with Graves disease. Source: peripheral blood mononuclear cells (PBMCs), taken when the disease was refractory, from a patient treated with antithyroid drugs. The chain employs TRBV12-5 and TRBJ2-3; D may be TRBD2 (6 bases). The CDR3 DNA is TGTGCTAGTGGTTTGGTAATTAGCGGAGAGGGGAACACAGATACGCAGTATTTT. Protein product: CASGLVISGEGNTDTQYF.